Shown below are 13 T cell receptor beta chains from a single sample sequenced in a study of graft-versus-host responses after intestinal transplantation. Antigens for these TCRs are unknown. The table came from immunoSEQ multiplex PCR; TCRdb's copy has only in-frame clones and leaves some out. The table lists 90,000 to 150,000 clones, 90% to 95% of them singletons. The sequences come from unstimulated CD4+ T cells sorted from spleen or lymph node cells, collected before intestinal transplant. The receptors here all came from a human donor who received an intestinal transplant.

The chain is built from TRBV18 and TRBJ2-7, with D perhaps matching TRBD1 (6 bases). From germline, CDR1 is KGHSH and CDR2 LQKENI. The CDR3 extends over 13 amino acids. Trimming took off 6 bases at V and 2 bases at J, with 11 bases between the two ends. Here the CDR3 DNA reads TGTGCCAGCTCTCCGAGGGGGACCTACGAGCAGTACTTC. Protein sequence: CASSPRGTYEQYF. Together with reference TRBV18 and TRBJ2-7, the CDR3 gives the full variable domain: NAGVMQNPRHLVRRRGQEARLRCSPMKGHSHVYWYRQLPEEGLKFMVYLQKENIIDESGMPKERFSAEFPKEGPSILRIQQVVRGDSAAYFCASSPRGTYEQYFGPGTRLTVT.

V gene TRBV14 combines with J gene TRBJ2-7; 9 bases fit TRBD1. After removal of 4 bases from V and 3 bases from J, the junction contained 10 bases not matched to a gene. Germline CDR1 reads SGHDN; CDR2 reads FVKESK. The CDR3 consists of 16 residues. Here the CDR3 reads CASSLKRGTGHYEQYF. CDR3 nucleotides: TGTGCCAGCAGCCTAAAGAGGGGGACAGGGCACTACGAGCAGTACTTC.

CDR3 bases: TGTGCCAGCTCACCCTTACAGCCGGGGAACACCGGGGAGCTGTTTTTT. As protein: CASSPLQPGNTGELFF. This rearrangement joins TRBV18 to TRBJ2-2; D is uncertain. Germline CDR1 reads KGHSH; CDR2 reads LQKENI. Trimming shortened V by 3 bases and J by 1 base, and 12 bases separated the two germline ends. This CDR3 contains 16 residues.

For the CDR3, the DNA is TGTGCCTCCTACGGGAGGGTAGAAGGCGGGGAGCTGTTTTTT. This translates into CASYGRVEGGELFF. The chain has TRBV21-1 and TRBJ2-2; the table's D call, TRBD2, has no DNA check behind it. TRBV21-1 is marked as a pseudogene. The CDR3 runs to 14 residues.

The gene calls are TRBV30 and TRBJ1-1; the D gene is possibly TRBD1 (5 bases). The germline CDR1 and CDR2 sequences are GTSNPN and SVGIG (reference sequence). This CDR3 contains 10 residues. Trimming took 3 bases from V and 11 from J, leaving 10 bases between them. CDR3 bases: TGTGCCTGGAGCCCCCCAGGGGCTTTCTTT. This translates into CAWSPPGAFF.

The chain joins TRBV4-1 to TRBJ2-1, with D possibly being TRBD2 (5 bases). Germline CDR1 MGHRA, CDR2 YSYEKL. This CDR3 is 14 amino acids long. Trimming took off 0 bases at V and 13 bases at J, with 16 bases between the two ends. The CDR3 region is CASSQEVRSSGQFF. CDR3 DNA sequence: TGCGCCAGCAGCCAAGAAGTGCGGTCCAGCGGTCAGTTCTTC.

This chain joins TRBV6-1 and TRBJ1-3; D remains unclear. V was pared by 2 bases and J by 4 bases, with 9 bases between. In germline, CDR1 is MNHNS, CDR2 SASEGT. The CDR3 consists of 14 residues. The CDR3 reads CASSEFRSGNTIYF. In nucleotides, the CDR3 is TGTGCCAGCAGTGAATTCAGGTCCGGAAACACCATATATTTT.

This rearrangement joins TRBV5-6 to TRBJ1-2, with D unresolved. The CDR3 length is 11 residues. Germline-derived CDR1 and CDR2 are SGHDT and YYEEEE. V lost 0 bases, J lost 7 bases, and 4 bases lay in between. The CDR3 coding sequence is TGTGCCAGCAGCTTGGTCGGTGGCTACACCTTC. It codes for CASSLVGGYTF.

CDR3 protein: CASSLEAGGNTGELFF. Written as DNA, the CDR3 is TGTGCCAGCAGCTTAGAAGCGGGAGGGAATACCGGGGAGCTGTTTTTT. This chain connects TRBV7-6 to TRBJ2-2; TRBD2 matches at 10 bases. In germline, CDR1 is SGHVS, CDR2 FNYEAQ. Germline trimming cut 1 base from V and 5 bases from J; bases unmatched to any gene: 4. CDR3 length: 16 amino acids.

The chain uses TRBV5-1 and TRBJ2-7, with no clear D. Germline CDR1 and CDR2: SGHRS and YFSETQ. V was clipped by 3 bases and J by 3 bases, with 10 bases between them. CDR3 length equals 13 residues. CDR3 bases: TGCGCCAGCAGCTCCGGTCCCGGCTACGAGCAGTACTTC. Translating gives CASSSGPGYEQYF.

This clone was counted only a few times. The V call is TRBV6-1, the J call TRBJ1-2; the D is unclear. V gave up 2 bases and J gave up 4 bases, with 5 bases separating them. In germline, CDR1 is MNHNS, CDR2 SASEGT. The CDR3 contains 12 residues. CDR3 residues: CASSEWSYGYTF. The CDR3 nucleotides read TGTGCCAGCAGTGAATGGTCCTATGGCTACACCTTC.

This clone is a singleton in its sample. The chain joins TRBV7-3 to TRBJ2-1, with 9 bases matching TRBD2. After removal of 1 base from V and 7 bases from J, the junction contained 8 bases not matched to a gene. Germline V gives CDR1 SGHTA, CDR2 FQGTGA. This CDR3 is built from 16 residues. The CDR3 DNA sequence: TGTGCCAGCAGCTTAATGGGCGGGAGGGCCGTAAATGAGCAGTTCTTC. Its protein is CASSLMGGRAVNEQFF.

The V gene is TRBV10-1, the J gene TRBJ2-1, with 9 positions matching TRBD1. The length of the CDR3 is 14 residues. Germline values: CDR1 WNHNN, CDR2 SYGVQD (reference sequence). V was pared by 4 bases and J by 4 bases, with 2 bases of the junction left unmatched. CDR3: CASSADRGYNEQFF. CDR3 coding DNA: TGCGCCAGCAGTGCGGACAGGGGATACAATGAGCAGTTCTTC.